One and the same sample provided the 20 T cell receptor beta chains below, sequenced in a study of cytotoxic CD8 clonotypes in ibrutinib-treated CLL. The protocol was immunoSEQ multiplex PCR, while the TCRdb copy is restricted to in-frame clones and leaves out a portion. The top ten hold 5.4% of the sample, which has tens of thousands of clones, around 83% seen once. The material sequenced was PBMCs, taken before ibrutinib treatment. The receptor set was obtained from a human donor with chronic lymphocytic leukemia.

This clone was observed a single time. The V gene is TRBV27, the J gene TRBJ2-6; possible D gene TRBD2, 6 bases. The V gene's germline CDR1 is MNHEY and CDR2 SMNVEV (reference sequence). This CDR3 is built from 16 residues. The V end was cut by 0 bases, the J end by 1 base, with 7 bases between. The CDR3 nucleotides are TGTGCCAGCAGTTTATCAGGACTATCTGGGGCCAACGTCCTGACTTTC. Translated, it gives CASSLSGLSGANVLTF.

This chain uses TRBV19 with TRBJ2-7; TRBD2 matches 14 bases. The V segment lost 5 bases and the J segment 5 bases; nucleotides outside the gene matches: 5. This CDR3 region has 15 residues. From germline, CDR1 is LNHDA and CDR2 SQIVND (reference sequence). The CDR3 is CASSAPGLAGDEQYF. The DNA for the CDR3 is TGTGCCAGTAGTGCTCCGGGACTAGCGGGAGACGAGCAGTACTTC.

The chain links TRBV4-1 to TRBJ2-5; D ambiguous. The CDR3 is 12 residues long. V lost 4 bases to trimming and J lost 5 bases, with 8 bases between them. CDR1 MGHRA and CDR2 YSYEKL come from the germline V gene. The DNA of the CDR3 is TGCGCCAGCAGCCTCTATGGGGAGACCCAGTACTTC. The encoded protein is CASSLYGETQYF.

V is TRBV20-1 and J is TRBJ2-7, with D unclear. Germline-derived CDR1 and CDR2 are DFQATT and SNEGSKA (reference sequence). This CDR3 region has 11 residues. Deletions cut 1 base from V and 3 bases from J, with 4 bases between. The CDR3 DNA follows: TGCAGTGCTAGAGTTAACTACGAGCAGTACTTC. Amino acid sequence: CSARVNYEQYF.

V is TRBV7-9 and J is TRBJ1-5, with 8 bases fitting TRBD1. V dropped 1 base and J dropped 2; count of bases not matched to a gene: 4. The CDR3 loop spans 16 amino acids. Germline CDR1 reads SEHNR; CDR2 reads FQNEAQ (reference sequence). Here the CDR3 reads CASSLVGTGGNQPQHF. The CDR3 DNA is TGTGCCAGCAGCTTAGTGGGGACAGGCGGCAATCAGCCCCAGCATTTT.

The genes are TRBV6-5 and TRBJ2-2; 9 nucleotides line up with TRBD1. This CDR3 has 15 amino acids. The junction had 4 bases not matched to a gene; V was cut back by 2 bases and J by 6 bases. Germline V gene sequence: CDR1 MNHEY, CDR2 SVGAGI. DNA for the CDR3: TGTGCCAGCAGTTACGCGGGACAGGGCGCCGGGGAGCTGTTTTTT. Protein product: CASSYAGQGAGELFF.

This sequence joins TRBV7-6 and TRBJ2-3, with 12 bases fitting TRBD2. There are 20 residues in the CDR3. Trimming removed 4 bases from V and 2 bases from J; junction bases left unmatched: 16. Germline loops: CDR1 SGHVS, CDR2 FNYEAQ. CDR3 coding DNA: TGTGCCAGCAGCTCCGGACTAGCGGGACCGAGACACCTATACACAGATACGCAGTATTTT. Residues: CASSSGLAGPRHLYTDTQYF.

The CDR3 loop is CASSFDRELYTF. The CDR3 nucleotides read TGTGCCAGCAGCTTCGACCGGGAGCTATACACCTTC. The chain joins TRBV7-8 to TRBJ1-2; D remains ambiguous. There are 12 residues in the CDR3. Trimming pared 3 bases from V and 11 bases from J, leaving 13 bases between. Per germline, CDR1 SGHVS and CDR2 FQNEAQ. The full variable domain, rest sourced from reference TRBV7-8 and TRBJ1-2, is GAGVSQSPRYKVAKRGQDVALRCDPISGHVSLFWYQQALGQGPEFLTYFQNEAQLDKSGLPSDRFFAERPEGSVSTLKIQRTQQEDSAVYLCASSFDRELYTFGSGTRLTVV.

This chain joins TRBV11-3 and TRBJ1-1; a weak D match, TRBD1 (5 bases). Germline CDR1 reads SGHNT; CDR2 reads YENEEA. V was cut by 6 bases and J by 2 bases, with 16 bases left in between. CDR3 length equals 15 residues. The CDR3 reads CASSIEGTANTEAFF. The CDR3 nucleotides are TGTGCCAGCAGTATCGAGGGGACGGCAAACACTGAAGCTTTCTTT.

The V gene is TRBV5-6, the J gene TRBJ1-1; TRBD1 matches at 9 bases. CDR1 SGHDT and CDR2 YYEEEE come from the germline V gene. CDR3 length: 17 residues. J gave up 0 bases and V 0 bases, and 6 bases lay outside the gene matches. CDR3 coding DNA: TGTGCCAGCAGCTTGGCGATTTACAGGGGGCTGAACACTGAAGCTTTCTTT. Translation gives CASSLAIYRGLNTEAFF.

The chain recombines TRBV11-2 with TRBJ1-5; D unclear. V was shortened by 5 bases and J by 3 bases, with 14 bases between the two germline ends. In germline, CDR1 is SGHAT, CDR2 FQNNGV. The CDR3 runs to 15 residues. The CDR3 coding sequence is TGTGCCAGCAGCCCCCGGGGAGGGAACAATCAGCCCCAGCATTTT. Its translation: CASSPRGGNNQPQHF.

This clone was observed once. The chain has TRBV5-1 and TRBJ2-5, with 7 bases matching TRBD1. CDR3 length: 15 residues. With 1 base clipped from V and 1 base from J, the junction kept 4 bases outside the gene matches. Per the germline V gene, CDR1 is SGHRS and CDR2 is YFSETQ. The CDR3 region has the DNA TGCGCCAGCAGCTTGAGTACAGGGGCCCAAGAGACCCAGTACTTC. Amino acids: CASSLSTGAQETQYF.

CDR3 bases: TGTGCCAGCAGCCGGGTCAGAGGAGGCACTGAAGCTTTCTTT. Its translation is CASSRVRGGTEAFF. The chain couples TRBV6-5 to TRBJ1-1; D not resolved. This CDR3 contains 14 residues. The V end lost 6 bases, the J end lost 4 bases, and 15 bases lay between the germline ends. Germline V lookup: CDR1 MNHEY, CDR2 SVGAGI.

This clone was recorded once. The chain has TRBV10-3 and TRBJ1-1, with D perhaps TRBD1 (5 bases). V was trimmed by 4 bases and J by 2 bases, leaving 11 bases between them. In germline, CDR1 is ENHRY, CDR2 SYGVKD. The CDR3 extends over 14 amino acids. This CDR3 is CAISASGRNTEAFF. The CDR3 DNA reads as TGTGCCATCAGTGCTTCGGGGCGTAACACTGAAGCTTTCTTT.

The chain employs TRBV15 and TRBJ2-7, with D possibly being TRBD1 or TRBD2 (5 bases each). V lost 2 bases, J lost 3 bases, and 14 bases lay in between. Germline V lookup: CDR1 LNHNV, CDR2 YYDKDF (reference sequence). The CDR3 is made up of 15 amino acids. CDR3 DNA sequence: TGTGCCACCAGCAGACCCGGGGCCCGACTCTACGAGCAGTACTTC. Translating it yields CATSRPGARLYEQYF.

The chain has TRBV7-3 and TRBJ1-2; TRBD1 agrees at 10 bases. The CDR3 has 16 amino acids. Per the germline V gene, CDR1 is SGHTA and CDR2 is FQGTGA. V shed 5 bases, J shed 6 bases, and the junction held 12 bases outside the gene matches. For the CDR3, the DNA is TGTGCCAGCAGCGCCCGACGACAGGGGGCGAGGGATGGCTACACCTTC. Its translation: CASSARRQGARDGYTF.

This chain uses TRBV27 with TRBJ2-1, with D unclear. The CDR3 is 14 amino acids. Germline V CDR1 and CDR2: MNHEY, SMNVEV (reference sequence). V gave up 3 bases and J gave up 6 bases, with 12 bases separating them. Here the CDR3 DNA reads TGTGCCAGCAGTTTTGAACCATGGGGCAATGAGCAGTTCTTC. This gives the protein CASSFEPWGNEQFF.

V gene TRBV30 combines with J gene TRBJ2-2; D possibly corresponds to TRBD1 (5 bases). Germline loops: CDR1 GTSNPN, CDR2 SVGIG (reference sequence). CDR3 length: 14 residues. The V gene lost 1 base and the J gene lost 5 bases, with 11 bases spanning the gap. The CDR3: CAWSGTIDTGELFF. In nucleotides, the CDR3 is TGTGCCTGGAGTGGGACAATTGATACCGGGGAGCTGTTTTTT.

The J gene is TRBJ2-1, the V gene TRBV5-4, with D perhaps matching TRBD1 or TRBD2 (6 bases each). The CDR3 spans 14 residues. The germline V and J ends were trimmed by 2 bases and 8 bases, with 14 bases remaining between them. The germline V gene has CDR1 SGHNT and CDR2 YYREEE (reference sequence). The CDR3 region is CASSFGGVLDEQFF. The CDR3 region has the DNA TGTGCCAGCAGCTTCGGGGGCGTACTCGATGAGCAGTTCTTC.

The chain uses TRBV27 and TRBJ2-3, with D possibly TRBD2 on 5 matching bases. Per the germline V gene, CDR1 is MNHEY and CDR2 is SMNVEV (reference sequence). With 11 bases removed from V and 9 bases from J, the gap between germline ends came to 24 bases. CDR3 length: 14 residues. CDR3 bases: TGTGCCGTAGGGCTCGGAAGAGGGAGTGGGACGCAGTATTTT. It codes for CAVGLGRGSGTQYF.